The rows below give T cell receptor beta chains drawn from one sample of a study of blood T cell repertoires in COVID-19. Clones were read by immunoSEQ multiplex PCR, and TCRdb kept only the in-frame ones, dropping some. This sample has a few hundred thousand clones, with about nine tenths found just once. The sequenced sample consisted of PBMCs or T cells enriched from blood (not recorded which). These receptors all come from a woman aged 55-70 years who had recovered from COVID-19. Each CDR3 is given with its conserved first and last residue. The D gene is left open where the match is weak. For some rows the clone size is stated as once, few or many, or as a class when expanded; others skip it.

>NA|TRBV2|TRBJ1-2|NA
CASSEAPPLTGGYGYTF
TGTGCCAGCAGTGAAGCCCCGCCCCTAACGGGGGGCTATGGCTACACCTTC
>NA|TRBV2|TRBJ1-2|NA
CASRYSKGNYGYTF
TGTGCCAGCAGGTACTCGAAGGGGAACTATGGCTACACCTTC
>NA|TRBV2|TRBJ1-3|NA
CASSVEGSGNTIYF
TGTGCCAGCAGTGTCGAGGGCTCTGGAAACACCATATATTTT
>NA|TRBV19|TRBJ2-5|NA
CASRRRNQETQYF
TGTGCCAGCCGGCGGCGGAACCAAGAGACCCAGTACTTC
>NA|TRBV3-1/TRBV3-2|TRBJ1-1|TRBD1
CASSSGQGMGAFF
TGTGCCAGCAGCTCGGGACAGGGGATGGGAGCTTTCTTT
>NA|TRBV2|TRBJ2-3|TRBD2
CASSTSGGAGAGSDTQYF
TGTGCCAGCAGCACTAGCGGGGGGGCGGGGGCTGGGTCAGATACGCAGTATTTT
>NA|TRBV25-1|TRBJ1-3|NA
CASSYSSGNTIYF
TGTGCCAGCAGCTACAGCTCTGGAAACACCATATATTTT
>NA|TRBV3-1/TRBV3-2|TRBJ2-7|NA
CASSQDRRGEQYF
TGTGCCAGCAGCCAAGATCGGAGGGGCGAGCAGTACTTC
>once|TRBV18|TRBJ2-7|TRBD1
CASSPQRGGHEQYF
TGTGCCAGCTCACCACAACGAGGGGGCCACGAGCAGTACTTC
>NA|TRBV5-4|TRBJ2-7|TRBD1
CASSLAGTGGSYEQYF
TGTGCCAGCAGCTTGGCCGGGACAGGGGGAAGCTACGAGCAGTACTTC
>NA|TRBV12-5|TRBJ2-2|NA
CASAVDTGELFF
TGTGCTAGTGCCGTTGACACCGGGGAGCTGTTTTTT
>NA|TRBV29-1|TRBJ1-1|TRBD1
CSVYGTGRRTEAFF
TGCAGCGTTTACGGGACAGGGAGAAGAACTGAAGCTTTCTTT
>once|TRBV27|TRBJ2-3|NA
CASSLYSRGHSTDTQYF
TGTGCCAGCAGTCTCTATTCGCGGGGGCATAGCACAGATACGCAGTATTTT
>once|TRBV5-5|TRBJ1-3|NA
CASSLEAGRFTSGNTIYF
TGTGCCAGCAGCTTGGAGGCAGGGAGGTTCACCTCTGGAAACACCATATATTTT
>NA|TRBV30|TRBJ1-2|NA
CAWSVKGQGGGYTF
TGTGCCTGGAGTGTAAAGGGGCAGGGTGGAGGCTACACCTTC
>few|TRBV28|TRBJ1-1|TRBD1
CASRTQGSEAFF
TGTGCCAGCAGGACACAGGGGTCTGAAGCTTTCTTT
>NA|TRBV12-3/TRBV12-4|TRBJ1-2|TRBD1
CASRGQGEYGYTF
TGTGCCAGCAGGGGACAGGGGGAATATGGCTACACCTTC
>NA|TRBV9|TRBJ1-5|TRBD1
CASSVSGGEQPQHF
TGTGCCAGCAGCGTATCAGGGGGCGAACAGCCCCAGCATTTT
>once|TRBV3-1/TRBV3-2|TRBJ2-5|NA
CASRAGGRQYF
TGTGCCAGCAGGGCGGGCGGGCGCCAGTACTTC
>once|TRBV7-8|TRBJ1-4|NA
CASSPGEGTYEKLFF
TGTGCCAGCAGCCCCGGTGAGGGGACTTACGAAAAACTGTTTTTT
>NA|TRBV5-5|TRBJ1-2|NA
CASIKGATGYTF
TGTGCCAGCATCAAAGGGGCTACCGGCTACACCTTC
>NA|TRBV25-1|TRBJ2-1|TRBD1
CASSSGQGRFFF
TGTGCCAGCAGTAGTGGACAGGGAAGGTTTTTCTTC
>NA|TRBV5-6|TRBJ1-2|NA
CASSFIGTIYGYTF
TGTGCCAGCAGCTTCATTGGCACTATCTATGGCTACACCTTC
>NA|TRBV2|TRBJ1-4|NA
CASMRGGLFF
TGTGCCAGCATGCGGGGAGGGCTGTTTTTT
>NA|TRBV12-5|TRBJ1-3|NA
CASGPGQSSGNTIYF
TGTGCTAGTGGCCCGGGACAAAGCTCTGGAAACACCATATATTTT
>NA|TRBV2|TRBJ2-3|TRBD1
CASIGQGVGDTQYF
TGTGCCAGCATAGGACAGGGGGTTGGAGATACGCAGTATTTT
>NA|TRBV12-5|TRBJ1-6|NA
CASGLVLGEIKDDSSYNSPLHF
TGTGCTAGTGGTTTGGTACTTGGGGAAATTAAGGATGACAGCTCCTATAATTCACCCCTCCACTTT
>NA|TRBV5-1|TRBJ1-3|NA
CASSLIFTGSLQTGNTIYF
TGCGCCAGCAGCTTGATCTTTACAGGGTCCCTACAGACTGGAAACACCATATATTTT
>NA|TRBV7-9|TRBJ2-4|TRBD1
CASSPWDRGVENIQYF
TGTGCCAGCAGCCCTTGGGACAGGGGAGTGGAAAACATTCAGTACTTC
>NA|TRBV5-4|TRBJ1-2|NA
CASSLGRVGYGYTF
TGTGCCAGCAGCTTAGGGAGGGTGGGCTATGGCTACACCTTC
>NA|TRBV4-1|TRBJ2-7|NA
CASSRNRSPYEQYF
TGCGCCAGCAGCCGAAACAGGAGCCCCTACGAGCAGTACTTC
>NA|TRBV5-1|TRBJ1-1|NA
CASTISGNTEAFF
TGCGCCAGCACCATCTCCGGGAACACTGAAGCTTTCTTT
>few|TRBV11-3|TRBJ2-2|TRBD1
CASSTSGTGPGELFF
TGTGCCAGCAGCACCTCCGGGACAGGGCCCGGGGAGCTGTTTTTT
>NA|TRBV5-4|TRBJ1-4|NA
CASSSSVSPEKLFF
TGTGCCAGCAGTTCCTCGGTATCGCCAGAAAAACTGTTTTTT
>NA|TRBV5-1|TRBJ1-3|NA
CASSLRRADSGNTIYF
TGCGCCAGCAGCTTGCGTCGCGCCGACTCTGGAAACACCATATATTTT
>NA|TRBV27|TRBJ1-5|TRBD1
CASRLTGGPSQPQHF
TGTGCCAGCAGACTAACAGGGGGCCCTAGTCAGCCCCAGCATTTT
>NA|TRBV2|TRBJ2-7|NA
CASSGPYEQYF
TGTGCCAGCAGCGGTCCGTACGAGCAGTACTTC
>NA|TRBV6-5|TRBJ1-1|TRBD1
CASSPATGGRTEAFF
TGTGCCAGCAGTCCCGCGACAGGGGGACGAACTGAAGCTTTCTTT
>NA|TRBV11-2|TRBJ1-4|TRBD1
CASSLGDSNEKLFF
TGTGCCAGCAGCTTAGGGGACAGTAATGAAAAACTGTTTTTT
>NA|TRBV10-1|TRBJ2-2|NA
CASSAESGELFF
TGCGCCAGCAGTGCGGAGTCCGGGGAGCTGTTTTTT
>NA|TRBV3-1/TRBV3-2|TRBJ2-1|TRBD2
CASRLSGGNEQFF
TGTGCCAGCAGACTCAGCGGGGGCAATGAGCAGTTCTTC
>NA|TRBV28|TRBJ1-2|TRBD1
CASSFGTGSFGYTF
TGTGCCAGCAGTTTCGGGACAGGGTCTTTTGGCTACACCTTC
>once|TRBV9|TRBJ2-2|NA
CASSVGQPGELFF
TGTGCCAGCAGCGTAGGACAGCCCGGGGAGCTGTTTTTT
>NA|TRBV10-3|TRBJ2-3|NA
CAISGQADTQYF
TGTGCCATCAGTGGACAGGCGGATACGCAGTATTTT
>NA|TRBV30|TRBJ1-4|TRBD1
CAWSEFRDSYPRFF
TGTGCCTGGAGTGAATTCCGGGACAGCTACCCCCGGTTTTTT
>NA|TRBV27|TRBJ2-7|NA
CASSFGGIEQYF
TGTGCCAGCAGTTTTGGAGGGATCGAGCAGTACTTC
>few|TRBV19|TRBJ1-5|NA
CASSISTRQVQGEPQHF
TGTGCCAGTAGTATATCTACACGACAGGTACAAGGGGAGCCCCAGCATTTT
>NA|TRBV5-1|TRBJ1-5|NA
CASSATGQDYQPQHF
TGCGCCAGCAGCGCGACGGGACAAGATTATCAGCCCCAGCATTTT
>NA|TRBV5-1|TRBJ2-5|NA
CASSIRTALQETQYF
TGCGCCAGCAGTATCCGGACAGCCCTCCAAGAGACCCAGTACTTC
>NA|TRBV7-8|TRBJ1-2|NA
CASSWTGANYGYTF
TGTGCCAGCAGCTGGACGGGAGCTAACTATGGCTACACCTTC
>NA|TRBV5-1|TRBJ2-5|NA
CASSPNRDRGTQYF
TGCGCCAGCAGCCCAAACAGGGACCGCGGGACCCAGTACTTC
>NA|TRBV10-2|TRBJ1-5|TRBD1
CASGLFGTVSQPQHF
TGCGCCAGCGGACTCTTCGGGACAGTTTCTCAGCCCCAGCATTTT
>NA|TRBV19|TRBJ1-2|NA
CASTEGGPPNYGYTF
TGTGCCAGTACCGAAGGAGGGCCTCCTAACTATGGCTACACCTTC
>NA|TRBV10-3|TRBJ1-3|NA
CAIIGSGNTIYF
TGTGCCATCATCGGCTCTGGAAACACCATATATTTT
>few|TRBV12-3/TRBV12-4|TRBJ1-5|NA
CASSSIEAAQHF
TGTGCCAGCAGTTCCATCGAGGCGGCCCAGCATTTT
>NA|TRBV4-1|TRBJ1-2|NA
CASSQDRGGAYGYTF
TGCGCCAGCAGCCAAGACAGGGGCGGTGCCTATGGCTACACCTTC
>once|TRBV2|TRBJ2-1|TRBD2
CASSESRLAGINEQFF
TGTGCCAGCAGTGAAAGTAGACTAGCGGGGATCAATGAGCAGTTCTTC
>NA|TRBV27|TRBJ1-1|NA
CASSLRITGNTEAFF
TGTGCCAGCAGCCTTAGAATAACCGGGAACACTGAAGCTTTCTTT
>NA|TRBV19|TRBJ2-7|TRBD1
CATTTGGGKPYEQYF
TGTGCCACAACGACAGGGGGTGGAAAACCCTACGAGCAGTACTTC